This TCR beta chain was captured by sequencing in a study of cytomegalovirus exposure and HLA in healthy donors. About the study: An earlier analysis identified 117 million unique TCR beta sequences in 150 million to 200 million T cells. Inside one of the first data releases sat 85 million or so unique TCRs taken from HLA-typed donors.

Deletions cut 6 bases from V and 5 bases from J, with 17 bases between. From germline, CDR1 is MNHNY and CDR2 SVGAGI (reference sequence). This CDR3 has 14 residues. Regarding this clone: Its antigen is as yet unknown.

13 Jbeta primers and 60 Vbeta primers were used for the PCR. The method was immunoSEQ multiplex PCR; TCRdb's version includes in-frame clones alone and lacks a portion of them. The data hold 150,000 or so clones, with roughly 80% observed a single time. General study results and limits: A later analysis linked a missense DCLRE1C variant to TCR beta V- and J-gene trimming.

This receptor was obtained from a woman aged 18-30 years in good health and CMV-seronegative. The chain joins TRBV6-6 to TRBJ2-7, with a weak D call TRBD2 (6 bases). The sample taken for sequencing was PBMCs. CDR3 protein: CASSPLAFRNEQYF. CDR3 bases: TGTGCCAGCAGCCCCCTAGCGTTCCGAAACGAGCAGTACTTC.